A single sample gave rise to the 19 T cell receptor beta chains below, sequenced in a study of post-analysis software for immune sequencing data. Study conclusions and caveats: Roughly five TRBV segments appeared more often in patients than in controls, and TRBV5-6, TRBV5-1 and TRBV20-1 were among these.

No antigens are known for them. Sequencing libraries made from TCR beta cDNA carried unique molecular identifiers. TCRdb ran MiXCR on the PCR reads and lists one entry per CDR3 protein. The repertoire holds roughly 800,000 distinct CDR3 sequences, with about 53% as singletons. Sequenced input: blood. Receptors were obtained from a girl aged 5-17 years with multiple sclerosis.

The chain employs TRBV6-2 or TRBV6-3 and TRBJ2-5; D unresolved. V was clipped by 0 bases and J by 6 bases, with 8 bases between them. The germline CDR1 and CDR2 sequences are MNHEY and SVGEGT. This CDR3 comprises 13 residues. In nucleotides, the CDR3 is TGTGCCAGCAGTTACTCTGGGATGAAGACCCAGTACTTC. It yields the protein CASSYSGMKTQYF.

The V call is TRBV29-1, the J call TRBJ2-5; D uncertain. Trimming took 2 bases from V and 4 from J, leaving 8 bases between them. Germline V gives CDR1 SQVTM, CDR2 ANQGSEA. The CDR3 spans 12 residues. In nucleotides, the CDR3 is TGCAGCGTTGAAAGGGTAGGAGAGACCCAGTACTTC. Amino acid sequence: CSVERVGETQYF.

This chain uses TRBV20-1 with TRBJ2-4, with D possibly being TRBD1 or TRBD2 (5 bases each). The J call is in doubt because the DNA end fits TRBJ2-5 better. This CDR3 region has 12 residues. Germline loops: CDR1 DFQATT, CDR2 SNEGSKA (reference sequence). CDR3 region: CSARWGRETQYF. DNA for the CDR3: TGCAGTGCTAGATGGGGGAGAGAGACCCAGTACTTC.

The chain joins TRBV5-1 to TRBJ2-7; D may be TRBD2 (6 bases). The V gene lost 4 bases and the J gene lost 2 bases, with 16 bases spanning the gap. The CDR3 contains 15 residues. Germline V lookup: CDR1 SGHRS, CDR2 YFSETQ. In nucleotides, the CDR3 is TGCGCCAGCAGCCCCGGGACTCTAATTACCTACGAGCAGTACTTC. It is translated as CASSPGTLITYEQYF.

J is TRBJ2-3 and V is TRBV29-1; D gene uncertain. Germline CDR1 and CDR2: SQVTM and ANQGSEA. This CDR3 region has 14 residues. V lost 3 bases, J lost 2 bases, and 12 bases lay in between. CDR3 DNA: TGCAGCGTTGAGACCAAACACCTCACAGATACGCAGTATTTT. Protein product: CSVETKHLTDTQYF.

This clonotype occurred a few times. The chain has TRBV20-1 and TRBJ1-2; 10 positions agree with TRBD1. This CDR3 has 15 amino acids. V shed 1 base and J 4 bases; nucleotides not matched to a gene: 6. Germline V gives CDR1 DFQATT, CDR2 SNEGSKA (reference sequence). CDR3 protein: CSARAFRDRGYGYTF. Written as DNA, the CDR3 is TGCAGTGCTAGAGCCTTCCGGGACAGGGGCTATGGCTACACCTTC.

This clonotype was picked up a small number of times. This chain connects TRBV7-9 to TRBJ2-7; 8 bases are shared with TRBD2. This CDR3 contains 16 residues. CDR1 is SEHNR and CDR2 is FQNEAQ in the germline V gene (reference sequence). With 3 bases clipped from V and 3 bases from J, the junction kept 10 bases outside the gene matches. CDR3: CASSLASGSGYYEQYF. CDR3 bases: TGTGCCAGCAGCTTGGCCAGCGGGAGTGGGTACTACGAGCAGTACTTC. The variable domain in full, completed from reference TRBV7-9 and TRBJ2-7, reads DTGVSQNPRHKITKRGQNVTFRCDPISEHNRLYWYRQTLGQGPEFLTYFQNEAQLEKSRLLSDRFSAERPKGSFSTLEIQRTEQGDSAMYLCASSLASGSGYYEQYFGPGTRLTVT.

A few counts support this clonotype. The chain is built from TRBV12-3 or TRBV12-4 and TRBJ1-1, with D possibly matching TRBD1 (5 bases). The CDR3 has 13 residues. Trimming took off 5 bases at V and 4 bases at J, with 11 bases between the two ends. Written as DNA, the CDR3 is TGTGCCAGCAGTCAGGGTGGGGGCACTGAAGCTTTCTTT. Its protein is CASSQGGGTEAFF.

The rearrangement links TRBV7-2 to TRBJ2-1; perhaps TRBD1 as D (6 bases). This CDR3 contains 15 residues. Germline V CDR1 and CDR2: SGHTA, FQGNSA. V was trimmed by 1 base and J by 4 bases, leaving 11 bases between them. The CDR3, as DNA: TGTGCCAGCAGCTTAGGCAGGGGCCGATACAATGAGCAGTTCTTC. Amino acids: CASSLGRGRYNEQFF.

J is TRBJ2-5 and V is TRBV15; the D gene is possibly TRBD2 (5 bases). The end of the DNA is better explained by TRBJ2-7, so the J call may be wrong. The length of the CDR3 is 15 residues. Germline V CDR1 and CDR2: LNHNV, YYDKDF (reference sequence). Here the CDR3 DNA reads TGTGCCACCAGCAGAACCGCCGGCACTAGTGACGAGCAGTACTTC. Its translation: CATSRTAGTSDEQYF.

V gene TRBV20-1 combines with J gene TRBJ2-7; 7 bases are a match to TRBD2. Trimming cost V 6 bases and J 3 bases; bases outside gene matches: 11. Per the germline V gene, CDR1 is DFQATT and CDR2 is SNEGSKA (reference sequence). The CDR3 extends over 14 amino acids. CDR3 sequence: CSAEEGGSNYEQYF. The CDR3 nucleotides read TGCAGTGCAGAGGAGGGCGGGAGTAACTACGAGCAGTACTTC.

This clonotype turned up a few times. The chain employs TRBV5-5 and TRBJ2-5; D gene uncertain. Looked up from germline, CDR1 is SGHKS and CDR2 is YYEKEE (reference sequence). Deletions cut 6 bases from V and 2 bases from J, with 17 bases between. There are 15 residues in the CDR3. CDR3 nucleotide sequence: TGTGCCAGCACCACCTTTCTTGGGGTGCAAGAGACCCAGTACTTC. Protein: CASTTFLGVQETQYF.

The V call is TRBV20-1, the J call TRBJ2-3; D unresolved. The CDR3 is 11 amino acids. Germline values: CDR1 DFQATT, CDR2 SNEGSKA (reference sequence). DNA for the CDR3: TGCAATGCCGGTGAGGCAGATACGCAGTATTTT. As protein: CNAGEADTQYF.

This clonotype appeared a few times. CDR3 loop: CASSSRLASEAEQYF. The CDR3 DNA reads TGTGCCAGCAGCTCGAGACTAGCGTCGGAGGCCGAGCAGTACTTC. The rearrangement uses TRBV7-2 and TRBJ2-7; TRBD2 matches at 8 bases. J lost 6 bases, V lost 4 bases, and 11 bases had no gene match. The CDR3 consists of 15 residues. The V gene's germline CDR1 is SGHTA and CDR2 FQGNSA. The full variable domain, completed using reference TRBV7-2 and TRBJ2-7, is GAGVSQSPSNKVTEKGKDVELRCDPISGHTALYWYRQSLGQGLEFLIYFQGNSAPDKSGLPSDRFSAERTGGSVSTLTIQRTQQEDSAVYLCASSSRLASEAEQYFGPGTRLTVT.

The genes are TRBV7-3 and TRBJ1-1, with 9 bases aligning to TRBD1. The V gene end was trimmed by 5 bases and the J gene end by 5 bases; junction bases not matched to a gene: 0. CDR3 length equals 12 residues. CDR1 is SGHTA and CDR2 is FQGTGA in the germline V gene. Written as DNA, the CDR3 is TGTGCCAGCAGCGGGACAGGGACTGAAGCTTTCTTT. It codes for CASSGTGTEAFF. Full variable domain (rest looked up from reference TRBV7-3 and TRBJ1-1): GAGVSQTPSNKVTEKGKYVELRCDPISGHTALYWYRQSLGQGPEFLIYFQGTGAADDSGLPNDRFFAVRPEGSVSTLKIQRTERGDSAVYLCASSGTGTEAFFGQGTRLTVV.

The chain couples TRBV6-5 to TRBJ2-3; 7 positions match TRBD1. V dropped 4 bases and J dropped 6; count of bases not matched to a gene: 16. This CDR3 is built from 17 residues. The V gene's germline CDR1 is MNHEY and CDR2 SVGAGI. The CDR3 region has the DNA TGTGCCAGCAGTTCTAGCCTAGGGACAGTGACCTTCGATACGCAGTATTTT. Translation gives CASSSSLGTVTFDTQYF.

This clonotype was found a few times. V is TRBV5-6 and J is TRBJ2-1; D unresolved. The CDR3 consists of 15 residues. The V gene's germline CDR1 is SGHDT and CDR2 YYEEEE. V gave up 2 bases and J gave up 0 bases, with 9 bases separating them. The CDR3 region is CASSFRSSSYNEQFF. DNA for the CDR3: TGTGCCAGCAGCTTCCGATCGAGCTCCTACAATGAGCAGTTCTTC.

The V gene is TRBV15, the J gene TRBJ2-1; 8 nucleotides align to TRBD2. The CDR3 covers 17 residues. Germline-derived CDR1 and CDR2 are LNHNV and YYDKDF (reference sequence). Unmatched junction bases numbered 8, after V lost 2 bases and J lost 2 bases. This CDR3 reads CATSRMLGGGPYNEQFF. CDR3 in DNA: TGTGCCACCAGCAGAATGCTTGGCGGGGGGCCCTACAATGAGCAGTTCTTC.

The genes are TRBV7-2 and TRBJ2-7, with D uncertain. The CDR3 sequence is 14 residues long. V lost 1 base and J lost 2, with 9 bases in between. Germline loops: CDR1 SGHTA, CDR2 FQGNSA. The CDR3, as DNA: TGTGCCAGCAGCTTAGACACGGCGGCCTACGAGCAGTACTTC. It translates to CASSLDTAAYEQYF. The full variable domain, in which reference TRBV7-2 and TRBJ2-7 provide the parts outside the CDR3, is GAGVSQSPSNKVTEKGKDVELRCDPISGHTALYWYRQSLGQGLEFLIYFQGNSAPDKSGLPSDRFSAERTGGSVSTLTIQRTQQEDSAVYLCASSLDTAAYEQYFGPGTRLTVT.